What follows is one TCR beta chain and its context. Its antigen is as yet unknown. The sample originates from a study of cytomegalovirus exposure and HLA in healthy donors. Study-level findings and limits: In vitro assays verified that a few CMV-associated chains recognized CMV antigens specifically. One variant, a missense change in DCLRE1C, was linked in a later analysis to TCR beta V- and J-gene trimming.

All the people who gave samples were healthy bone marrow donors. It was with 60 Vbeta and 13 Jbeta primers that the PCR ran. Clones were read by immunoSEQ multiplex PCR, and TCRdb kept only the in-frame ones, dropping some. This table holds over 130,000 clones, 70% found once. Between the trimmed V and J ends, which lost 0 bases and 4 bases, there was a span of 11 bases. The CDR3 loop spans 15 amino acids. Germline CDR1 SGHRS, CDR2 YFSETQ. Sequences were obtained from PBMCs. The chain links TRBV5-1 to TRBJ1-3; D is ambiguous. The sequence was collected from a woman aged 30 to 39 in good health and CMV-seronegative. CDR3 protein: CASSLEGSGGNTIYF. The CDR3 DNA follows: TGCGCCAGCAGCTTGGAAGGATCCGGGGGAAACACCATATATTTT.